This T cell receptor (beta chain) emerged from a study of shared T cell receptors in the human thymus. The data were produced by immunoSEQ multiplex PCR, yet TCRdb's version contains in-frame clones alone and is incomplete. Here the sample spans 650,000 to 950,000 clones, roughly 88% being singletons. This same sample was also taken into another study, of human thymus T cells. From that report: The donors were infants in Finland with congenital heart defects, otherwise immunologically healthy. Related research described thymic repertoires that were highly overlapping among unrelated individuals.

The clonotype originates from a girl in the first two years of life with a congenital heart defect. The sequencing input was thymocytes.

The CDR3 DNA is TGTGCTAGTGGCCATCGTCAGGGGTGGGCCTACAATGAGCAGTTCTTC. It yields the protein CASGHRQGWAYNEQFF. V gene TRBV12-5 combines with J gene TRBJ2-1; perhaps TRBD1 as D (6 bases). The V and J ends lost 6 bases and 2 bases respectively, with 17 bases between them. This CDR3 comprises 16 residues. Germline loops: CDR1 LGHNT, CDR2 FRNRAP.